This T cell receptor (beta chain) was retrieved from a study of TIL therapy for anti-PD-1-resistant metastatic lung cancer. As for the study in general: Progressing patients received lymphodepletion, expanded TIL infusion and IL-2.

Sequencing used immunoSEQ v3. Produced via immunoSEQ multiplex PCR; TCRdb's table is partial and in-frame only. Of roughly 54,000 clones listed, around 86% are singletons. Time point specified: pre-treatment sample, taken before nivolumab and TIL therapy. The sequence was collected from a person between 25 and 80 years old with non-small cell lung cancer. The source material was blood, sampled at baseline.

The CDR3 sequence: CASSLSGNAYEQYF. The CDR3 nucleotides read TGTGCCAGCAGCTTATCGGGGAACGCCTACGAGCAGTACTTC. The chain couples TRBV5-8 to TRBJ2-7; perhaps TRBD2 as D (5 bases). The CDR3 runs to 14 residues. The ends were cut back, 2 bases at V and 2 bases at J, with 11 bases in the middle. Germline V gene lookup returns CDR1 SGHTS and CDR2 YDEGEE.